This T cell receptor (beta chain) was found in a study of regulatory T cells in long-lasting Graves disease. Points from the study as a whole: Patients with persistent disease showed a bias toward TRBV28, TRBJ1-2 and TRBJ2-5.

V was pared by 2 bases and J by 6 bases, with 7 bases of the junction left unmatched. Germline V gene sequence: CDR1 MDHEN, CDR2 SYDVKM. The CDR3 length is 14 residues. Time point defined: newly diagnosed GD, antithyroid drugs for less than 3 months. The authors made the TCR library using RNA they extracted from PBMCs. For TCR beta, libraries came from iRepertoire HTBI primers and Arm-PCR of CDR3 regions. MiXCR, run by TCRdb on the multiplex PCR reads, gives a single entry per CDR3 protein. This sample yields 300,000 to 400,000 distinct CDR3 sequences, of which 16% are seen a single time; 25% to 30% belongs to the top ten. This clonotype was counted a few times. The antigen is unknown. The sample was also linked to a second study, of T cells in Graves' hyperthyroidism and ophthalmopathy. This second study notes: The definition of stable Graves' hyperthyroidism was no ophthalmopathy progression within 18 months.

The TCR comes from a man aged 40-49 years with Graves disease. The chain couples TRBV28 to TRBJ2-7; 7 nucleotides align to TRBD1. Here the sequenced sample was peripheral blood mononuclear cells (PBMCs), taken at new diagnosis, from a patient treated with antithyroid drugs. The CDR3 region is CASSLEQGVSEQYF. In DNA form, the CDR3 reads TGTGCCAGCAGTTTAGAGCAGGGGGTCTCCGAGCAGTACTTC.